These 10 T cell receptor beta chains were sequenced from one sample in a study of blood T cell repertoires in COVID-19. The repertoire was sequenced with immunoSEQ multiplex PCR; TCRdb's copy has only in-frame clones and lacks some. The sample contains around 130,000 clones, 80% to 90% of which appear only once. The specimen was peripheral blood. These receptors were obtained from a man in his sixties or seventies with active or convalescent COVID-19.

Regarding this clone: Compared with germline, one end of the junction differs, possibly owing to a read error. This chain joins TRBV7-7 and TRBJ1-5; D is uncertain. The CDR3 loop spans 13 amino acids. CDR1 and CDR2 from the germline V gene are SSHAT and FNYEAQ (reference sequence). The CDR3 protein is CASSDGLGQPQHF. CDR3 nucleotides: TGTGCTAGCAGCGACGGACTGGGACAGCCCCAGCATTTT.

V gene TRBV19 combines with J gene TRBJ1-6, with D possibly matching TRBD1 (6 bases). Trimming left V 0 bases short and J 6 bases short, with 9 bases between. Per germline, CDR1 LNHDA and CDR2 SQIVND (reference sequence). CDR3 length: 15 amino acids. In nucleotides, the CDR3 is TGTGCCAGTAGTATAGACAGGGGCGCTAATTCACCCCTCCACTTT. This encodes CASSIDRGANSPLHF.

DNA of the CDR3: TGTGCCAGCAGTGAAGATGGACTAGCGGGAGGGCAGTACTTC. It is translated as CASSEDGLAGGQYF. J is TRBJ2-7 and V is TRBV2; 14 bases fit TRBD2. Per the germline V gene, CDR1 is SNHLY and CDR2 is FYNNEI. This CDR3 has 14 amino acids. Losses at the gene ends were 1 base for V and 9 bases for J; bases not matched to a gene: 2.

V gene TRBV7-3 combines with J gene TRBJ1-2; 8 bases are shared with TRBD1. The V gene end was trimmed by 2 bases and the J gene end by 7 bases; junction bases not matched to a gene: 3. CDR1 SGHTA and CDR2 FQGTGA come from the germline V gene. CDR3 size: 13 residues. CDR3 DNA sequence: TGTGCCAGCAGCTTAGCCCAGGGGGCTGGCTACACCTTC. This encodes CASSLAQGAGYTF.

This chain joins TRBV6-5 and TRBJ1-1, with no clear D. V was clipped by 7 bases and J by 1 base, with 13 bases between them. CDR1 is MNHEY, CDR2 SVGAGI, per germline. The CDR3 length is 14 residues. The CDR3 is CASIAASSNTEAFF. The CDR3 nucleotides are TGTGCCAGCATAGCAGCTAGTTCGAACACTGAAGCTTTCTTT.

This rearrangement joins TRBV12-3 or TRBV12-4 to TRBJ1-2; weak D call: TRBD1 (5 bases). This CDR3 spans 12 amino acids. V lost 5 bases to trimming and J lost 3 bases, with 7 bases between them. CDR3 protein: CASSRGDYGYTF. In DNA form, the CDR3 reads TGTGCCAGCAGTCGGGGGGACTATGGCTACACCTTC.

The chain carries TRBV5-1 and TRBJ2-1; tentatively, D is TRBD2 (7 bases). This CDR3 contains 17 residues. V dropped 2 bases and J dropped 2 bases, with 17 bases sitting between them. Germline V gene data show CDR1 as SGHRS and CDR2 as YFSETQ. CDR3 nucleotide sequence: TGCGCCAGCAGCTTACCCTTGGGGGGGCAAACCTACAATGAGCAGTTCTTC. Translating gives CASSLPLGGQTYNEQFF.

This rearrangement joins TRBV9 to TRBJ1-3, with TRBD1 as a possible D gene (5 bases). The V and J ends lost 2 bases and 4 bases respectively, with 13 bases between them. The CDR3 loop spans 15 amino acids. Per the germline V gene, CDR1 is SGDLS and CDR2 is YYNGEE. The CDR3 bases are TGTGCCAGCAGCGTCGGGACTACGACCGGAAACACCATATATTTT. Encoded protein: CASSVGTTTGNTIYF.

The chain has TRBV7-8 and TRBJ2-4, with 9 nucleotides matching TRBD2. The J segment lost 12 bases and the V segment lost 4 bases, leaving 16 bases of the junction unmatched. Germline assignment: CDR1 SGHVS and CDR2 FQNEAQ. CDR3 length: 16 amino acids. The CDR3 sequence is CASSSSGLASVTAQYF. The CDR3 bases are TGTGCCAGCAGCTCCTCGGGACTAGCATCTGTAACGGCTCAGTACTTC.

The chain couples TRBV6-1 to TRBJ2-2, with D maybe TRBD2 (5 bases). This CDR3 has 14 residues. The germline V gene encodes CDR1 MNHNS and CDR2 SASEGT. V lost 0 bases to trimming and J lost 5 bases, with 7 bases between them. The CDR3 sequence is CASSEARVTGELFF. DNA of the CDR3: TGTGCCAGCAGTGAAGCGAGGGTAACCGGGGAGCTGTTTTTT.